This paragraph covers one T cell receptor beta chain sequence. Antigen specificity is unknown. Generated by immunoSEQ multiplex PCR, the TCRdb table keeps only in-frame clones and is missing some. Of about 66,000 clones listed, 80% to 90% are singletons. The V gene's germline CDR1 is LNHDA and CDR2 SQIVND (reference sequence). Trimming removed 7 bases at V and 5 bases at J, with 14 bases between. The CDR3 has 13 amino acids. The data are from a study of OX40 agonist ivuxolimab in advanced cancers. Study details: Partial responses occurred in three patients (one hepatocellular carcinoma, two cutaneous melanoma). The study, taken as a whole, reports: CD8+ T cells (on average) carried more expanded clones than CD4+ T cells.

Individuals having autoimmune disease history or systemic immunosuppression were not enrolled. V gene TRBV19 combines with J gene TRBJ1-1; tentative D call: TRBD1 (6 bases). The starting material was CD4+ or CD8+ T cells sorted from blood, obtained in a trial of the OX40 agonist ivuxolimab. The TCR comes from an adult with an advanced solid tumor such as melanoma, head and neck, liver or kidney cancer. The DNA of the CDR3 is TGTGCCAGTAAAGGAAGGGGGAGGACTGAAGCTTTCTTT. This translates into CASKGRGRTEAFF.